This T cell receptor (beta chain) was recovered during a study of T cells in Graves' hyperthyroidism and ophthalmopathy. Regarding the study as a whole: Ophthalmopathy was identified by the model a median 6.5 months ahead of onset.

CDR1 is SEHNR, CDR2 FQNEAQ, per germline (reference sequence). There are 14 residues in the CDR3. J was trimmed by 3 bases and V by 3 bases; bases with no gene match: 4. What was amplified from RNA transcripts were TCR beta CDR3 regions. Using the HTBI primer set, a first-round RT-PCR was run on the TCR CDR3. TCRdb re-called the multiplex PCR reads with MiXCR, one entry per CDR3 protein. The data contain hundreds of thousands of distinct CDR3 sequences, 38% of them seen just once; the ten biggest clones take up about 8.9%. Hyperthyroidism, newly diagnosed and lasting under 2 months, affected patients aged 18 to 65. Patients were excluded for uncontrolled infection, other autoimmune disease, pregnancy or lactation. PBMCs were obtained from 9 to 10 ml fresh peripheral blood. This clonotype was seen only a few times. The antigen remains undetermined.

The V gene is TRBV7-9, the J gene TRBJ2-7; 8 bases match TRBD1. This sequence was found in a man aged 18 to 29 with Graves' hyperthyroidism. Sequenced: blood. The CDR3 DNA reads TGTGCCAGCAGCTTTCCGGGACAGGTCTACGAGCAGTACTTC. Its translation is CASSFPGQVYEQYF.